This passage covers 2 T cell receptor beta chains from one sample sequenced in a study of blood T cell repertoires in COVID-19. TCRdb keeps only in-frame clones here, not all; method: immunoSEQ multiplex PCR. In the table there are 200,000 to 250,000 clones, roughly 85% of which are singletons. The sample taken for sequencing was PBMCs or T cells enriched from blood (not recorded which). These receptors all stem from a man younger than 45 who had recovered from COVID-19.

V usage is TRBV28 and J usage is TRBJ2-7; D is possibly TRBD1 (6 bases). Germline V gene sequence: CDR1 MDHEN, CDR2 SYDVKM. The CDR3 is made up of 13 amino acids. The V end lost 5 bases, the J end lost 3 bases, and 11 bases lay between the germline ends. Here the CDR3 reads CASSPGTNYEQYF. The DNA for the CDR3 is TGTGCCAGCAGTCCCGGGACAAACTACGAGCAGTACTTC.

The J gene is TRBJ1-4, the V gene TRBV4-1; no clear D gene. Germline-derived CDR1 and CDR2 are MGHRA and YSYEKL. The CDR3 runs 12 residues. V was clipped by 3 bases and J by 8 bases, with 7 bases between them. The CDR3 loop is CASSQGREKLFF. The CDR3 nucleotides are TGCGCCAGCAGCCAGGGCCGGGAAAAACTGTTTTTT.